This T cell receptor beta chain is from a study of T cells in Graves' hyperthyroidism and ophthalmopathy. About the study: At initial diagnosis, before any treatment had begun, peripheral blood was obtained.

Amplification of TCR beta CDR3 regions used RNA as the template. HTBI primers were employed in a first-round RT-PCR of the TCR CDR3. TCRdb recomputed calls from the multiplex PCR reads with MiXCR, one row per CDR3 protein. Of more than 350,000 distinct CDR3 sequences listed, approximately 18% are singletons. This CDR3 has 19 residues. Germline lookup yields CDR1 ENHRY and CDR2 SYGVKD. V shed 2 bases, J shed 0 bases, and the junction held 7 bases outside the gene matches. This clonotype has a count of ten or more. What was sequenced was blood. This sequence joins TRBV10-3 and TRBJ2-3; 14 positions match TRBD2. The clonotype comes from a young woman with Graves' hyperthyroidism that later progressed to Graves' ophthalmopathy. The CDR3 reads CAISERWTSGGISTDTQYF. CDR3 nucleotides: TGTGCCATCAGTGAGCGGTGGACTAGCGGGGGGATTAGCACAGATACGCAGTATTTT.